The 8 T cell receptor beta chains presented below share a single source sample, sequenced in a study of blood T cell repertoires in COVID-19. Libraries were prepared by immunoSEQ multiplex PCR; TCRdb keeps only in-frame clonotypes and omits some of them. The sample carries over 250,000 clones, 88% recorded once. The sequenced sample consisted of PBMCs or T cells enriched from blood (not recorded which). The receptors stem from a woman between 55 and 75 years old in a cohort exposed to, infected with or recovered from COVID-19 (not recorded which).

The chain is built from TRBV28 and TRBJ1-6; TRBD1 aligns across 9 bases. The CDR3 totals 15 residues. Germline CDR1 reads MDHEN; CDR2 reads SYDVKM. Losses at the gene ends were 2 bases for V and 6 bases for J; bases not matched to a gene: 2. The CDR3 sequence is CASSLLGQGNSPLHF. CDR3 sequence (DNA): TGTGCCAGCAGTTTACTGGGACAGGGTAATTCACCCCTCCACTTT.

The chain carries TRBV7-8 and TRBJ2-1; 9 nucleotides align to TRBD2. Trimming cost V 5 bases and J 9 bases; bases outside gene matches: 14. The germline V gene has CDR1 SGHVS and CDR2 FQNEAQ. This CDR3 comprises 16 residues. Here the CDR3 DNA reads TGTGCCAGCAGCCCCACCGGGACTAGCAGGTTTGCTGAGCAGTTCTTC. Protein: CASSPTGTSRFAEQFF.

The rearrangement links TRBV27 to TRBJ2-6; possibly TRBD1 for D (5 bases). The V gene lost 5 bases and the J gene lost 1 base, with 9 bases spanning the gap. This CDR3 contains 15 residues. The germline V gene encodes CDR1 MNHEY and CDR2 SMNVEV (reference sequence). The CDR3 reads CASSADRSGANVLTF. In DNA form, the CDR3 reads TGTGCCAGCAGTGCCGACAGATCTGGGGCCAACGTCCTGACTTTC.

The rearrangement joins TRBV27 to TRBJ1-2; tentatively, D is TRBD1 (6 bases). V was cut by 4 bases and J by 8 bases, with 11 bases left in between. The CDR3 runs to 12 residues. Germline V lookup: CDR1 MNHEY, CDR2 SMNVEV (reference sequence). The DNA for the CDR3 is TGTGCCAGCAGTTCAGGGGTGGGAGGCTACACCTTC. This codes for CASSSGVGGYTF.

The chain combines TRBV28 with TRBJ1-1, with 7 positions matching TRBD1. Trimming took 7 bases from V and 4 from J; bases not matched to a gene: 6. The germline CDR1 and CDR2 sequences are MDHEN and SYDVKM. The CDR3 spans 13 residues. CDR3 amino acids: CASNYRGGTEAFF. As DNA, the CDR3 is TGTGCCAGCAATTACAGGGGAGGCACTGAAGCTTTCTTT.

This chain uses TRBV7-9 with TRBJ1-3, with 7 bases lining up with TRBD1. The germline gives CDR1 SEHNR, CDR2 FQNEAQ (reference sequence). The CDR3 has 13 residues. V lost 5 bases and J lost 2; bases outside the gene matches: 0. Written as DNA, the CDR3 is TGTGCCAGCAGCCAGGGGGCTGGAAACACCATATATTTT. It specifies CASSQGAGNTIYF. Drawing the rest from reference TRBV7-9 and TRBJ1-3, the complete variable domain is DTGVSQNPRHKITKRGQNVTFRCDPISEHNRLYWYRQTLGQGPEFLTYFQNEAQLEKSRLLSDRFSAERPKGSFSTLEIQRTEQGDSAMYLCASSQGAGNTIYFGEGSWLTVV.

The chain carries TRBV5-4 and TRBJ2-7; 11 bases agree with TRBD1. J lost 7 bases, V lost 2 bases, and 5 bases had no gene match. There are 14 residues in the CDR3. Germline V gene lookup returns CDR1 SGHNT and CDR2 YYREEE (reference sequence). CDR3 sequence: CASSLGQGAREQYF. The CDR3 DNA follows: TGTGCCAGCAGCTTAGGACAGGGGGCGCGAGAGCAGTACTTC. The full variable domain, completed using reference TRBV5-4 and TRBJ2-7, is ETGVTQSPTHLIKTRGQQVTLRCSSQSGHNTVSWYQQALGQGPQFIFQYYREEENGRGNFPPRFSGLQFPNYSSELNVNALELDDSALYLCASSLGQGAREQYFGPGTRLTVT.

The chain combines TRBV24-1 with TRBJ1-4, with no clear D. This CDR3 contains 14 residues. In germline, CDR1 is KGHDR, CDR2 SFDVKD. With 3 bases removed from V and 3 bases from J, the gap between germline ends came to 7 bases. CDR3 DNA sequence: TGTGCCACCAGTGATAACGGTCCTAATGAAAAACTGTTTTTT. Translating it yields CATSDNGPNEKLFF.